The TCR beta chain described here comes from a study of cytomegalovirus exposure and HLA in healthy donors. Regarding the study as a whole: Later analysis identified over 15,000 TCR beta sequences associated with HLA alleles, using a false discovery rate threshold of 0.05.

Notes on this clone: The target antigen is unknown.

The PCR made use of 60 Vbeta and 13 Jbeta primers. Sequencing was performed with immunoSEQ multiplex PCR; in TCRdb, only in-frame clones are kept and a portion is missing. The sample includes 70,000 to 100,000 clones, about two thirds of them seen just once. The CDR3 runs 15 residues. Trimming cost V 3 bases and J 3 bases; bases outside gene matches: 4. Per the germline V gene, CDR1 is KGHSH and CDR2 is LQKENI. This receptor was obtained from a woman aged 45-65 years in good health and CMV-seropositive. Sample: PBMCs. The chain uses TRBV18 and TRBJ2-7; 11 bases match TRBD2. This CDR3 reads CASSPGSGRVYEQYF. CDR3 sequence (DNA): TGTGCCAGCTCACCGGGTAGCGGGAGGGTCTACGAGCAGTACTTC.